The rows below give T cell receptor beta chains drawn from one sample of a study of blood T cell repertoires in COVID-19. Clones were read by immunoSEQ multiplex PCR, and TCRdb kept only the in-frame ones, dropping some. The table has about 110,000 clones, 81% seen once; the top ten hold less than 45%. Source material: peripheral blood. These TCRs come from an older man with acute or convalescent COVID-19. Each CDR3 is given with its conserved first and last residue. A D gene is named only where the DNA matches it firmly. Clone size is shown for a subset of rows, as once, few, many or a class of expanded clone.

CDR3aa	CDR3nt	abundance	v_gene	d_gene	j_gene
CASSMTGTSGHYEQYF	TGTGCCAGCAGCATGACCGGGACTAGCGGGCACTACGAGCAGTACTTC	NA	TRBV7-2	TRBD2	TRBJ2-7
CASSPAGGEDTQYF	TGCGCCAGCAGCCCAGCGGGAGGTGAAGATACGCAGTATTTT	NA	TRBV5-1	TRBD2	TRBJ2-3
CASSKLAGGSSYNEQFF	TGTGCCAGCAGCAAATTAGCGGGAGGGAGCTCCTACAATGAGCAGTTCTTC	NA	TRBV6-2/TRBV6-3	TRBD2	TRBJ2-1
CASSITRESPLHF	TGTGCCAGTAGTATAACCCGAGAGTCACCCCTCCACTTT	NA	TRBV19	NA	TRBJ1-6
CASSVTKLTGTGYYGYTF	TGTGCCAGCAGCGTAACGAAACTTACCGGGACAGGGTACTATGGCTACACCTTC	once	TRBV9	TRBD1	TRBJ1-2
CASSQGTLVNEKLFF	TGCGCCAGCAGCCAAGGGACTCTCGTGAATGAAAAACTGTTTTTT	NA	TRBV4-1	NA	TRBJ1-4
CASSPNRGASSGANVLTF	TGTGCCAGCAGCCCGAACAGGGGCGCCAGCTCTGGGGCCAACGTCCTGACTTTC	NA	TRBV11-2	TRBD1	TRBJ2-6
CASSLGGQGHQPQHF	TGTGCCAGCAGCTTGGGGGGACAGGGACATCAGCCCCAGCATTTT	NA	TRBV5-6	TRBD1	TRBJ1-5
CASSERGTNEKLFF	TGCGCCAGCAGCGAAAGGGGAACTAATGAAAAACTGTTTTTT	NA	TRBV5-1	NA	TRBJ1-4
CASSSGLAGAYEQYF	TGTGCCAGCAGCTCCGGACTAGCGGGAGCCTACGAGCAGTACTTC	NA	TRBV7-9	TRBD2	TRBJ2-7
CASSRQGANVLTF	TGTGCCAGCAGCCGACAGGGGGCCAACGTCCTGACTTTC	NA	TRBV7-8	NA	TRBJ2-6
CAWTPGGMNTEAFF	TGTGCCTGGACCCCAGGGGGGATGAACACTGAAGCTTTCTTT	NA	TRBV30	TRBD1	TRBJ1-1
CAWSVGTGPYTEAFF	TGTGCCTGGAGTGTAGGGACAGGACCTTACACTGAAGCTTTCTTT	NA	TRBV30	TRBD1	TRBJ1-1
CATMGWTGGEGYTF	TGTGCCACTATGGGGTGGACAGGGGGAGAGGGCTACACCTTC	NA	TRBV19	TRBD1	TRBJ1-2
CATLRTSGINEQFF	TGTGCCACCCTTCGGACTAGCGGAATCAATGAGCAGTTCTTC	once	TRBV10-3	TRBD2	TRBJ2-1